The rows below give T cell receptor beta chains drawn from one sample of a study of blood T cell repertoires in COVID-19. Method: immunoSEQ multiplex PCR; TCRdb's copy keeps in-frame clones and lacks some. The sample carries more than 200,000 clones, approximately 90% recorded once. Sequencing was performed on PBMCs or T cells enriched from blood (not recorded which). The receptors shown here come from a man aged 35 to 55 who had recovered from COVID-19. CDR3s include the opening cysteine and the closing phenylalanine or tryptophan. The order of the fields is J gene, CDR3 length, D gene, clone size, V gene, CDR3 protein, CDR3 DNA. D genes are given only for firm matches. Clone size appears in some rows only: once, few, many, or a class for an expanded clone.

j_call: TRBJ2-7
cdr3_length: 16
d_call: TRBD2
clone_size: .
v_call: TRBV7-6
cdr3_aa: CASSSTSGSGEYEQYF
cdr3_nt: TGTGCCAGCAGCTCGACTAGCGGGAGCGGCGAGTACGAGCAGTACTTC

j_call: TRBJ1-6
cdr3_length: 15
d_call: TRBD1
clone_size: .
v_call: TRBV7-9
cdr3_aa: CASRERDRVNSPLHF
cdr3_nt: TGTGCCAGCAGGGAACGGGACAGGGTAAATTCACCCCTCCACTTT

j_call: TRBJ1-5
cdr3_length: 17
d_call: TRBD1
clone_size: .
v_call: TRBV6-1
cdr3_aa: CASSENTGTGSYQPQHF
cdr3_nt: TGTGCCAGCAGTGAAAATACCGGGACAGGGTCCTATCAGCCCCAGCATTTT

j_call: TRBJ1-3
cdr3_length: 14
d_call: .
clone_size: .
v_call: TRBV30
cdr3_aa: CAWKSWSLGDTIYF
cdr3_nt: TGTGCCTGGAAATCATGGTCTCTCGGGGACACCATATATTTT

j_call: TRBJ2-5
cdr3_length: 16
d_call: .
clone_size: .
v_call: TRBV28
cdr3_aa: CASSLYVSGWGETQYF
cdr3_nt: TGTGCCAGCAGCCTTTATGTAAGCGGGTGGGGAGAGACCCAGTACTTC

j_call: TRBJ2-1
cdr3_length: 13
d_call: .
clone_size: .
v_call: TRBV7-2
cdr3_aa: CASSLYVYSEQFF
cdr3_nt: TGTGCCAGCAGCTTATATGTCTACTCTGAGCAGTTCTTC

j_call: TRBJ1-4
cdr3_length: 12
d_call: .
clone_size: .
v_call: TRBV15
cdr3_aa: CATSRAELKLFF
cdr3_nt: TGTGCCACCAGCAGAGCGGAGCTTAAACTGTTTTTT

j_call: TRBJ2-4
cdr3_length: 12
d_call: .
clone_size: .
v_call: TRBV3-1/TRBV3-2
cdr3_aa: CASSQAENIQYF
cdr3_nt: TGTGCCAGCAGCCAAGCTGAGAACATTCAGTACTTC

j_call: TRBJ1-2
cdr3_length: 13
d_call: .
clone_size: .
v_call: TRBV2
cdr3_aa: CASRVQGIYGYTF
cdr3_nt: TGTGCCAGCAGAGTACAGGGAATCTATGGCTACACCTTC

j_call: TRBJ2-2
cdr3_length: 17
d_call: .
clone_size: .
v_call: TRBV4-1
cdr3_aa: CASSQAQQDLNTGELFF
cdr3_nt: TGCGCCAGCAGCCAAGCTCAACAGGACCTGAACACCGGGGAGCTGTTTTTT

j_call: TRBJ1-4
cdr3_length: 15
d_call: TRBD1
clone_size: .
v_call: TRBV7-9
cdr3_aa: CASSAPGQGHEKLFF
cdr3_nt: TGTGCCAGCAGCGCCCCGGGACAGGGGCATGAAAAACTGTTTTTT

j_call: TRBJ1-1
cdr3_length: 16
d_call: .
clone_size: .
v_call: TRBV3-1/TRBV3-2
cdr3_aa: CASSQTFVQGGVGAFF
cdr3_nt: TGTGCCAGCAGCCAGACTTTTGTACAGGGTGGGGTTGGAGCTTTCTTT

j_call: TRBJ1-1
cdr3_length: 13
d_call: .
clone_size: .
v_call: TRBV18
cdr3_aa: CASSPPLGSPAFF
cdr3_nt: TGTGCCAGCTCACCACCGTTAGGGAGCCCAGCTTTCTTT

j_call: TRBJ2-5
cdr3_length: 14
d_call: TRBD1
clone_size: few
v_call: TRBV5-1
cdr3_aa: CASSYNRGQETQYF
cdr3_nt: TGCGCCAGCAGCTACAACAGGGGACAAGAGACCCAGTACTTC

j_call: TRBJ2-3
cdr3_length: 15
d_call: TRBD2
clone_size: .
v_call: TRBV6-5
cdr3_aa: CASSRLAVSTDTQYF
cdr3_nt: TGTGCCAGCAGCCGACTAGCAGTTAGCACAGATACGCAGTATTTT

j_call: TRBJ1-2
cdr3_length: 18
d_call: .
clone_size: .
v_call: TRBV18
cdr3_aa: CASSPLPQGPGFNYGYTF
cdr3_nt: TGTGCCAGCTCACCACTCCCTCAGGGGCCAGGTTTTAACTATGGCTACACCTTC

j_call: TRBJ2-6
cdr3_length: 13
d_call: .
clone_size: few
v_call: TRBV12-3/TRBV12-4
cdr3_aa: CASSSLGANVLTF
cdr3_nt: TGTGCCAGCAGTTCACTAGGGGCCAACGTCCTGACTTTC

j_call: TRBJ1-1
cdr3_length: 13
d_call: .
clone_size: few
v_call: TRBV12-3/TRBV12-4
cdr3_aa: CASTLREGTEAFF
cdr3_nt: TGTGCCAGCACCCTGAGGGAGGGCACTGAAGCTTTCTTT

j_call: TRBJ1-5
cdr3_length: 17
d_call: .
clone_size: .
v_call: TRBV2
cdr3_aa: CASDSGAGNYPNQPQHF
cdr3_nt: TGTGCCAGCGACAGCGGGGCGGGGAATTATCCCAATCAGCCCCAGCATTTT

j_call: TRBJ1-2
cdr3_length: 14
d_call: .
clone_size: once
v_call: TRBV4-3
cdr3_aa: CASSQALEGYGYTF
cdr3_nt: TGCGCCAGCAGCCAAGCTTTGGAGGGCTATGGCTACACCTTC

j_call: TRBJ1-1
cdr3_length: 14
d_call: .
clone_size: once
v_call: TRBV3-1/TRBV3-2
cdr3_aa: CASSQTGTGTEAFF
cdr3_nt: TGTGCCAGCAGCCAAACGGGAACGGGGACTGAAGCTTTCTTT

j_call: TRBJ2-6
cdr3_length: 18
d_call: TRBD1
clone_size: .
v_call: TRBV6-2/TRBV6-3
cdr3_aa: CASSSGTGVPSGANVLTF
cdr3_nt: TGTGCCAGCAGTTCCGGGACAGGCGTCCCCTCTGGGGCCAACGTCCTGACTTTC

j_call: TRBJ2-1
cdr3_length: 15
d_call: .
clone_size: .
v_call: TRBV5-4
cdr3_aa: CASSLVLATYNEQFF
cdr3_nt: TGTGCCAGCAGCTTGGTGTTAGCGACATACAATGAGCAGTTCTTC

j_call: TRBJ2-7
cdr3_length: 14
d_call: TRBD1
clone_size: .
v_call: TRBV3-1/TRBV3-2
cdr3_aa: CASSSGQSQREQYF
cdr3_nt: TGTGCCAGCAGCTCGGGACAGTCCCAAAGGGAGCAGTACTTC

j_call: TRBJ1-1
cdr3_length: 15
d_call: .
clone_size: few
v_call: TRBV9
cdr3_aa: CASTPWGGGVVEAFF
cdr3_nt: TGTGCCAGCACCCCCTGGGGCGGCGGGGTGGTTGAAGCTTTCTTT

j_call: TRBJ1-2
cdr3_length: 12
d_call: .
clone_size: once
v_call: TRBV6-5
cdr3_aa: CASSRTDYGYTF
cdr3_nt: TGTGCCAGCAGCCGAACGGACTATGGCTACACCTTC

j_call: TRBJ1-2
cdr3_length: 13
d_call: .
clone_size: .
v_call: TRBV28
cdr3_aa: CASSIQGNYGYTF
cdr3_nt: TGTGCCAGCAGCATACAGGGTAACTATGGCTACACCTTC

j_call: TRBJ2-1
cdr3_length: 18
d_call: .
clone_size: .
v_call: TRBV7-2
cdr3_aa: CASSLEGRRVPSYNEQFF
cdr3_nt: TGTGCCAGCAGCTTAGAGGGGCGGAGGGTACCCTCCTACAATGAGCAGTTCTTC

j_call: TRBJ2-1
cdr3_length: 13
d_call: .
clone_size: .
v_call: TRBV18
cdr3_aa: CASSPPNTDEQFF
cdr3_nt: TGTGCCAGCTCACCACCGAATACTGATGAGCAGTTCTTC

j_call: TRBJ2-5
cdr3_length: 18
d_call: TRBD2
clone_size: .
v_call: TRBV11-2
cdr3_aa: CASSTGNRLAGGRETQYF
cdr3_nt: TGTGCCAGCAGCACTGGAAATAGACTAGCGGGGGGCCGGGAGACCCAGTACTTC

j_call: TRBJ2-5
cdr3_length: 14
d_call: .
clone_size: .
v_call: TRBV19
cdr3_aa: CASSPRTDQETQYF
cdr3_nt: TGTGCCAGTAGTCCGAGGACAGATCAAGAGACCCAGTACTTC

j_call: TRBJ1-2
cdr3_length: 14
d_call: TRBD1
clone_size: .
v_call: TRBV27
cdr3_aa: CASSSQGLGYGYTF
cdr3_nt: TGTGCCAGCAGTTCACAGGGGCTAGGCTATGGCTACACCTTC

j_call: TRBJ1-1
cdr3_length: 16
d_call: .
clone_size: .
v_call: TRBV7-8
cdr3_aa: CASSPLGGEGNTEAFF
cdr3_nt: TGTGCCAGCAGTCCTTTGGGAGGGGAGGGCAACACTGAAGCTTTCTTT

j_call: TRBJ1-1
cdr3_length: 11
d_call: .
clone_size: .
v_call: TRBV24-1
cdr3_aa: CATSDTAKAFF
cdr3_nt: TGTGCCACCAGTGATACAGCAAAAGCTTTCTTT

j_call: TRBJ2-3
cdr3_length: 15
d_call: .
clone_size: .
v_call: TRBV7-3
cdr3_aa: CASSSGLDLTDTQYF
cdr3_nt: TGTGCCAGCAGCTCGGGACTGGACCTCACAGATACGCAGTATTTT

j_call: TRBJ2-1
cdr3_length: 15
d_call: TRBD2
clone_size: .
v_call: TRBV25-1
cdr3_aa: CASAPSGSLYNEQFF
cdr3_nt: TGTGCCAGCGCGCCTAGCGGGAGCTTGTACAATGAGCAGTTCTTC

j_call: TRBJ2-1
cdr3_length: 15
d_call: .
clone_size: .
v_call: TRBV7-6
cdr3_aa: CASSLGAGRGNEQFF
cdr3_nt: TGTGCCAGCAGCTTAGGGGCGGGACGAGGGAATGAGCAGTTCTTC